The clone carrying this T cell receptor beta chain was picked up a small number of times. What it binds is unknown. These data are taken from a study of response to subunit inactivated influenza vaccine. Study-wide results and caveats: Each seasonal influenza vaccination, the authors suggested, recruits few new T cells.

TCRdb ran MiXCR on the RT-PCR reads and lists one entry per CDR3 protein. Here the sample spans approximately 570,000 distinct CDR3 sequences, about 7.6% being singletons. The CDR3 length is 16 residues. CDR1 and CDR2 from the germline V gene are SGDLS and YYNGEE. The junction had 5 bases not matched to a gene; V was cut back by 1 base and J by 2 bases. V and J are TRBV9 and TRBJ1-1; 10 nucleotides line up with TRBD1. The clonotype originates from a man in his fifties or sixties who received an inactivated influenza vaccine. The sequences come from PBMCs from blood, collected around 25 months after vaccination. The DNA of the CDR3 is TGTGCCAGCAGCGTACAGACAGGGGGCTTTAACACTGAAGCTTTCTTT. Protein sequence: CASSVQTGGFNTEAFF.